A selection of T cell receptor beta chains follows, all from one sample in a study of technical replicates of blood from a few donors. Measured with immunoSEQ multiplex PCR; TCRdb has only the in-frame clones, and not every one. The table has 60,000 or so clones, approximately 90% seen once. Source material: PBMCs. The receptor set was obtained from a human donor in good health. Some clones in this sample may be carry-over from other donors' samples. Each CDR3 is given without its conserved first and last residue. The D gene is left open where the match is weak.

>TRBJ2-3|TRBV9|.
ASSVATDTQY
>TRBJ2-5|TRBV4-1|.
ASSQGPTETQY
>TRBJ2-1|TRBV5-6|.
ASSSGGGLGQSYNEQF
>TRBJ2-5|TRBV5-6|TRBD1
ASSSTGVEETQY
>TRBJ1-2|TRBV10-3|TRBD1
AISESKDRVYGYT
>TRBJ2-2|TRBV5-1|.
ASSLEALIPNTGELF
>TRBJ2-7|TRBV6-1|TRBD2
ASSSRTSGAYEQY
>TRBJ2-1|TRBV6-4|.
ASSPGRSGVGQF
>TRBJ2-7|TRBV2|TRBD2
ASSPGGGYEQY
>TRBJ2-2|TRBV11-3|.
ASSSRDTGELF
>TRBJ2-1|TRBV5-1|.
ASSLNPGGNEQF
>TRBJ2-7|TRBV12-5|.
ASGLVHGAGTVSSYEQY
>TRBJ2-5|TRBV15|.
ATSRAMDGGQETQY
>TRBJ1-2|TRBV6-1|TRBD1
ASSPTGEAGYT
>TRBJ1-3|TRBV5-7|.
ARFLGHHYSGNTIY
>TRBJ2-1|TRBV29-1|TRBD2
SVAHLGLAGSYNEQF
>TRBJ2-3|TRBV5-4|.
ASSLTRWADTQY
>TRBJ2-1|TRBV7-2|TRBD2
ASSFGGGGYNEQF
>TRBJ1-2|TRBV5-8|.
ASSLRGGYGYT
>TRBJ1-2|TRBV30|.
AWSLSGYGYT
>TRBJ2-1|TRBV15|TRBD2
ATSLAGLEQF
>TRBJ2-7|TRBV28|.
ASTPQGGTRREQY
>TRBJ1-2|TRBV7-3|TRBD1
ASSQQGAGGYT
>TRBJ2-2|TRBV21-1|.
ASSIAAGVAGELF
>TRBJ1-4|TRBV7-9|.
ASSSRTTLYEKLF
>TRBJ2-3|TRBV5-4|TRBD1
ASSLGQGFSTDTQY
>TRBJ2-1|TRBV7-2|TRBD2
ASSLGGLAGDNEQF
>TRBJ2-7|TRBV7-9|TRBD1
ASSSPTTGVYEQY
>TRBJ2-1|TRBV2|.
ASSRTAYTSYNEQF
>TRBJ2-7|TRBV30|.
AWSTSGSPAEGQY
>TRBJ2-7|TRBV5-4|TRBD2
ASSSPGLAIREQY
>TRBJ1-5|TRBV4-1|TRBD1
ASSQDGGSSYRGGNQPQH
>TRBJ2-7|TRBV19|TRBD2
ASSIGSGGRYEQY
>TRBJ1-3|TRBV29-1|.
SAIGTMVENTIY
>TRBJ1-1|TRBV10-3|TRBD1
AISEGQGGTEAF
>TRBJ2-1|TRBV9|TRBD2
ASSVVPSGEVQF
>TRBJ2-3|TRBV5-1|TRBD2
ASSLVLAGNTDTQY
>TRBJ2-1|TRBV27|TRBD2
ASSGGGRSAYNEQF
>TRBJ2-1|TRBV5-1|TRBD2
ASSQIAGGSYNEQF
>TRBJ2-7|TRBV15|TRBD1
ATSRGQGRDEQY
>TRBJ2-2|TRBV11-2|.
ASSLGASANTGELF
>TRBJ1-1|TRBV5-5|.
ASRRTEVNTEAF
>TRBJ2-7|TRBV7-2|.
ASSPQGNSGEQY
>TRBJ1-1|TRBV15|.
ATSRGGQGATEAF
>TRBJ1-2|TRBV29-1|.
SAGPDGLYGYT
>TRBJ1-5|TRBV6-5|TRBD1
ASSFRTGSIDQPQH
>TRBJ2-7|TRBV7-9|.
ASSLDAGSGQQY
>TRBJ1-2|TRBV5-1|TRBD1
ASNEGTGGNYGYT
>TRBJ1-5|TRBV6-4|.
ARQGMGNQPQH
>TRBJ1-1|TRBV18|.
ASSLRQTYTEAF
>TRBJ1-5|TRBV4-1|.
ASSSRQANQPQH
>TRBJ2-3|TRBV19|.
ASSIKAVDSTDTQY
>TRBJ1-2|TRBV7-9|.
ASSPLLRDLSYGYT
>TRBJ2-3|TRBV5-6|TRBD1
ASSLDPDRGYTDTQY
>TRBJ2-5|TRBV7-6|TRBD2
ASSFGAGTSGGVGETQY
>TRBJ1-5|TRBV5-1|.
ASSSLPDQPQH